The 24 T cell receptor beta chains listed next were all sequenced from one sample in a study of cytomegalovirus exposure and HLA in healthy donors. A multiplex PCR was run with 60 Vbeta primers and 13 Jbeta primers. Profiling relied on immunoSEQ multiplex PCR, and the TCRdb table lists in-frame clones only, not all of them. In the table there are roughly 120,000 clones, around 62% of which are singletons. Input material: PBMCs. The receptors here all came from a woman aged 40 to 50 in good health and CMV-seropositive.

Here the CDR3 reads CASSLDEGLAGGHGELFF. CDR3 DNA sequence: TGTGCCAGCAGCTTAGATGAGGGACTAGCGGGAGGGCACGGGGAGCTGTTTTTT. V and J are TRBV11-2 and TRBJ2-2, with 16 bases lining up with TRBD2. V lost 0 bases and J lost 7; bases outside the gene matches: 5. CDR1 is SGHAT and CDR2 is FQNNGV in the germline V gene. The CDR3 has 18 amino acids.

The genes are TRBV5-6 and TRBJ2-1, with D uncertain. This CDR3 contains 16 residues. The germline gives CDR1 SGHDT, CDR2 YYEEEE. V was shortened by 4 bases and J by 1 base, with 15 bases between the two germline ends. CDR3 sequence: CASSLRGILSYNEQFF. Here the CDR3 DNA reads TGTGCCAGCAGCCTGAGAGGTATTTTGTCCTACAATGAGCAGTTCTTC.

A single count supports this clone. The chain uses TRBV7-9 and TRBJ2-1; the D gene is possibly TRBD1 (5 bases). The CDR3 totals 16 residues. From germline, CDR1 is SEHNR and CDR2 FQNEAQ (reference sequence). With 10 bases removed from V and 5 bases from J, the gap between germline ends came to 24 bases. CDR3 DNA: TGTGCCACCCGCACGGGTAACTATGACAGAAACAATGAGCAGTTCTTC. Encoded protein: CATRTGNYDRNNEQFF.

The chain carries TRBV28 and TRBJ2-5; tentatively, D is TRBD1 (6 bases). The germline gives CDR1 MDHEN, CDR2 SYDVKM. This CDR3 is 13 amino acids long. Trimming took 6 bases from V and 3 from J, leaving 11 bases between them. The CDR3 DNA reads TGTGCCAGCAGACAGGGTGGGGAAGAGACCCAGTACTTC. Translated: CASRQGGEETQYF. Supplemented by reference TRBV28 and TRBJ2-5, the full variable domain reads DVKVTQSSRYLVKRTGEKVFLECVQDMDHENMFWYRQDPGLGLRLIYFSYDVKMKEKGDIPEGYSVSREKKERFSLILESASTNQTSMYLCASRQGGEETQYFGPGTRLLVL.

This clone was seen more than once but under ten times. V usage is TRBV7-6 and J usage is TRBJ2-1, with 7 bases aligning to TRBD2. CDR1 and CDR2 from the germline V gene are SGHVS and FNYEAQ. This CDR3 has 13 residues. Trimming at V came to 0 bases and at J to 8 bases, leaving 1 base not matched to a gene. The chain's CDR3 is CASSLAGGDEQFF. DNA of the CDR3: TGTGCCAGCAGCTTAGCGGGAGGGGATGAGCAGTTCTTC.

This clone was observed a few times. The same CDR3 arises from other DNA sequences in this sample as well. For the CDR3, the DNA is TGTGCCAGCAGCCCGAGGACCGGGGAGCTGTTTTTT. Encoded protein: CASSPRTGELFF. V gene TRBV11-3 combines with J gene TRBJ2-2; no firm D call. Trimming took 5 bases from V and 5 from J, leaving 6 bases between them. The CDR3 contains 12 residues. From germline, CDR1 is SGHNT and CDR2 YENEEA.

The chain employs TRBV16 and TRBJ2-7, with TRBD2 matching 9 bases. CDR3 length equals 16 residues. The V gene end was trimmed by 3 bases and the J gene end by 0 bases; junction bases not matched to a gene: 6. Germline CDR1 is KGHSY and CDR2 is FQNENV. This chain's CDR3 is CASSQTSGFSSYEQYF. CDR3 nucleotides: TGTGCCAGCAGCCAGACTAGCGGTTTCAGCTCCTACGAGCAGTACTTC.

The CDR3: CASSAQVHYGYTF. CDR3 nucleotide sequence: TGTGCCAGCAGTGCTCAGGTCCACTATGGCTACACCTTC. The V and J genes are TRBV6-5 and TRBJ1-2; D unclear. Trimming pared 5 bases from V and 3 bases from J, leaving 10 bases between. The CDR3 has 13 amino acids. The germline CDR1 and CDR2 sequences are MNHEY and SVGAGI.

The chain combines TRBV4-1 with TRBJ2-7, with 10 nucleotides matching TRBD2. Germline assignment: CDR1 MGHRA and CDR2 YSYEKL. The CDR3 runs to 16 residues. V trimming: 3 bases; J trimming: 3 bases; junction bases outside the gene matches: 8. The DNA of the CDR3 is TGCGCCAGCAGCCAGCCGCCTAGCGGGAGCCGCTACGAGCAGTACTTC. Encoded protein: CASSQPPSGSRYEQYF.

The V and J genes are TRBV7-2 and TRBJ2-7; maybe TRBD2 (5 bases). Germline lookup yields CDR1 SGHTA and CDR2 FQGNSA. This CDR3 comprises 16 residues. V was clipped by 2 bases and J by 4 bases, with 18 bases between them. The CDR3 coding sequence is TGTGCCAGCAGCTTACACCTCTTGGGGAGTGAGTACGAGCAGTACTTC. Translation: CASSLHLLGSEYEQYF.

The rearrangement uses TRBV12-2 and TRBJ1-4; no check of the table's D call, TRBD1, against the DNA was made. TRBV12-2 is designated a pseudogene. This CDR3 has 15 amino acids. CDR3 in amino acids: CASRSQYPTNEKLFF. The CDR3 nucleotides are TGTGCAAGTCGCTCCCAGTATCCAACTAATGAAAAACTGTTTTTT.

The V and J genes are TRBV5-4 and TRBJ2-6; TRBD1 matches at 7 bases. The length of the CDR3 is 18 residues. The V gene end was trimmed by 0 bases and the J gene end by 4 bases; junction bases not matched to a gene: 10. Germline V gene lookup returns CDR1 SGHNT and CDR2 YYREEE (reference sequence). The CDR3 DNA is TGTGCCAGCAGCTTGGCTATTACAGGGGCCGGCGGGGCCAACGTCCTGACTTTC. Its protein product is CASSLAITGAGGANVLTF.

CDR3 DNA sequence: TGTGCCAGTAGTATAGGCAGGGCGGGCAATCAGCCCCAGCATTTT. It codes for CASSIGRAGNQPQHF. The rearrangement links TRBV19 to TRBJ1-5; possibly TRBD1 for D (5 bases). This CDR3 spans 15 amino acids. The germline V and J ends were trimmed by 1 base and 2 bases, with 9 bases remaining between them. Germline CDR1 and CDR2: LNHDA and SQIVND (reference sequence).

J is TRBJ2-7 and V is TRBV11-1, with 11 positions matching TRBD2. The CDR3 spans 15 residues. Germline V gene data show CDR1 as SGHAT and CDR2 as FQDESV (reference sequence). Unmatched junction bases numbered 5, after V lost 5 bases and J lost 2 bases. CDR3 bases: TGTGCCAGCAGCAAGGGACTAGCGGCCCCCTACGAGCAGTACTTC. Protein: CASSKGLAAPYEQYF.

This clone was detected only a few times. The chain employs TRBV6-6 and TRBJ2-3; no reliable D call. CDR1 is MNHNY and CDR2 is SVGAGI in the germline V gene (reference sequence). Trimming left V 5 bases short and J 0 bases short, with 12 bases between. CDR3 length: 15 residues. In nucleotides, the CDR3 is TGTGCCAGCAGTCAGACTGACCGCAGCACAGATACGCAGTATTTT. Translated, it gives CASSQTDRSTDTQYF.

The V gene is TRBV28, the J gene TRBJ1-3; TRBD1 might be the D (6 bases). V was pared by 5 bases and J by 4 bases, with 9 bases between. Germline-derived CDR1 and CDR2 are MDHEN and SYDVKM. This CDR3 is 13 amino acids long. For the CDR3, the DNA is TGTGCCAGCAGTACAGGGTCAGGAAACACCATATATTTT. Residues: CASSTGSGNTIYF.

The CDR3, as DNA: TGCGCCAGCAGCTCGGTGGGACTAGCCCAAGAGACCCAGTACTTC. It translates to CASSSVGLAQETQYF. J is TRBJ2-5 and V is TRBV5-1; TRBD2 agrees at 9 bases. After removal of 3 bases from V and 1 base from J, the junction contained 4 bases not matched to a gene. The V gene's germline CDR1 is SGHRS and CDR2 YFSETQ. This CDR3 spans 15 amino acids.

This sequence joins TRBV7-2 and TRBJ2-7; the D gene is possibly TRBD1 (6 bases). Looked up from germline, CDR1 is SGHTA and CDR2 is FQGNSA. V shed 6 bases and J shed 6 bases, with 12 bases lying between them. The CDR3 contains 12 residues. This CDR3 reads CASSSGAFEQYF. In DNA form, the CDR3 reads TGTGCCAGCAGTTCAGGGGCCTTCGAGCAGTACTTC.

The gene calls are TRBV23-1 and TRBJ1-2, with 10 bases lining up with TRBD1. TRBV23-1 is sorted into the ORF group, with uncertain function. V gave up 0 bases and J gave up 5 bases; unmatched junction bases: 9. The CDR3 is 17 amino acids. CDR3 DNA sequence: TGCGCCAGCAGTCAATCGGGACAGGGGATTCGGGGTTATGGCTACACCTTC. Amino acid sequence: CASSQSGQGIRGYGYTF.

The chain joins TRBV5-8 to TRBJ2-7; TRBD2 matches at 12 bases. Losses at the gene ends were 3 bases for V and 5 bases for J; bases not matched to a gene: 9. The CDR3 totals 16 residues. Germline loops: CDR1 SGHTS, CDR2 YDEGEE. CDR3 in DNA: TGTGCCAGCAGCTATAGCCGGACTAGCGGGACCAACGAGCAGTACTTC. It yields the protein CASSYSRTSGTNEQYF. Together with reference TRBV5-8 and TRBJ2-7, the CDR3 gives the full variable domain: EAGVTQSPTHLIKTRGQQATLRCSPISGHTSVYWYQQALGLGLQFLLWYDEGEERNRGNFPPRFSGRQFPNYSSELNVNALELEDSALYLCASSYSRTSGTNEQYFGPGTRLTVT.

Points on this clone: The same CDR3 can be traced to other DNA sequences in this sample. V gene TRBV28 combines with J gene TRBJ2-1, with 9 bases lining up with TRBD2. V was clipped by 6 bases and J by 0 bases; unmatched bases: 0. The CDR3 length is 14 residues. CDR1 is MDHEN and CDR2 is SYDVKM in the germline V gene. The CDR3 loop is CASRLAGSYNEQFF. The CDR3 DNA is TGTGCCAGCAGACTAGCGGGCTCCTACAATGAGCAGTTCTTC.

V gene TRBV21-1 combines with J gene TRBJ2-7; the table's D call, TRBD1, has no DNA check behind it. TRBV21-1 is given as a pseudogene. This CDR3 region has 21 residues. The CDR3 sequence: CASSTALYPGQGLCLVYEQYF. CDR3 bases: TGTGCCAGCAGCACCGCCCTATACCCGGGACAGGGCTTATGTTTAGTGTACGAGCAGTACTTC.

For this clone: The identical CDR3 is also encoded by other nucleotide sequences in the sample. The J gene is TRBJ1-1, the V gene TRBV29-1; possibly TRBD1 for D (6 bases). This CDR3 has 12 amino acids. V lost 7 bases to trimming and J lost 1 base, with 10 bases between them. In germline, CDR1 is SQVTM, CDR2 ANQGSEA. The CDR3 DNA sequence: TGCAGCGCGCCGACAGGGAACACTGAAGCTTTCTTT. It yields the protein CSAPTGNTEAFF.

The genes are TRBV11-2 and TRBJ2-7; 7 nucleotides agree with TRBD2. Germline CDR1 reads SGHAT; CDR2 reads FQNNGV. The CDR3 runs 18 residues. Trimming took 0 bases from V and 4 from J; bases not matched to a gene: 15. The CDR3 protein is CASSLDWGGGSSVYEQYF. In nucleotides, the CDR3 is TGTGCCAGCAGCTTAGATTGGGGCGGCGGGAGTTCCGTGTACGAGCAGTACTTC.